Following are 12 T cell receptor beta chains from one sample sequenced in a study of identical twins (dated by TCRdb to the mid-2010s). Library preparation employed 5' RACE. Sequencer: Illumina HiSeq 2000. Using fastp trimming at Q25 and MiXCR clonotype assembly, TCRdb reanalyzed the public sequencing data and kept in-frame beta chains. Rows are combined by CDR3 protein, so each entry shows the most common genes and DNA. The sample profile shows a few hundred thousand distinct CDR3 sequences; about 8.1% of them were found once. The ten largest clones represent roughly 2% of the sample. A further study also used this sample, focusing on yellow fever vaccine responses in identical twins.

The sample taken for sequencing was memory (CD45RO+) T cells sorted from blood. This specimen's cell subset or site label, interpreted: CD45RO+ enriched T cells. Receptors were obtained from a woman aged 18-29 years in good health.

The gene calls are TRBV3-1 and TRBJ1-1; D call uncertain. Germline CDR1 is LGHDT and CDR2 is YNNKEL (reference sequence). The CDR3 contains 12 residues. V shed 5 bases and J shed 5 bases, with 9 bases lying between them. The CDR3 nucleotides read TGTGCCAGCAGCTCCGGATGGACTGAAGCTTTCTTT. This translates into CASSSGWTEAFF.

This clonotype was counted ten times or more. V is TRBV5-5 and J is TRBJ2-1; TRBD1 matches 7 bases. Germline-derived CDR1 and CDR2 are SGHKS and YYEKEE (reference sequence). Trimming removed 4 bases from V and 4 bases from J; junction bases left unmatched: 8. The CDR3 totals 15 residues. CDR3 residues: CASSRQGTAYNEQFF. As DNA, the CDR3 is TGTGCCAGCAGCAGACAGGGCACCGCATACAATGAGCAGTTCTTC.

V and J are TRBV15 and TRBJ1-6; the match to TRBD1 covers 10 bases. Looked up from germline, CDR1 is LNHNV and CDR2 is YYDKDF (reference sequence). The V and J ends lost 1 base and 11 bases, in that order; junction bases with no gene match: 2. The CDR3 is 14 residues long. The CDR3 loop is CATSRGTGGAPLHF. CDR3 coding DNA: TGTGCCACCAGCAGAGGGACAGGGGGAGCACCCCTCCACTTT.

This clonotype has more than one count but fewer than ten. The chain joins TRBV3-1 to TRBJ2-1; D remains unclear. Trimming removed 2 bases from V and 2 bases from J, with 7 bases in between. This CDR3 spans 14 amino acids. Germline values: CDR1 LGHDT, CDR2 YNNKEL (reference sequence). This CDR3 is CASSQYGTYNEQFF. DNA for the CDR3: TGTGCCAGCAGCCAATATGGGACCTACAATGAGCAGTTCTTC.

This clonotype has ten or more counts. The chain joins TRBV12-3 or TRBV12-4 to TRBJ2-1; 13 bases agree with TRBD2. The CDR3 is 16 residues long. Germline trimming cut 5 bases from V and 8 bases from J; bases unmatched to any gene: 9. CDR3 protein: CASSPKLAGGFDEQFF. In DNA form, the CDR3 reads TGTGCCAGCAGTCCCAAACTAGCGGGGGGGTTCGATGAGCAGTTCTTC.

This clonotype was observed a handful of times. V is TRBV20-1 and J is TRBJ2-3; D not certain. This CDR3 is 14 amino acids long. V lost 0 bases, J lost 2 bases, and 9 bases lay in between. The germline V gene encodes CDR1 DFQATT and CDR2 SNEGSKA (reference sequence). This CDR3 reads CSARELTATDTQYF. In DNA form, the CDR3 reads TGCAGTGCTAGAGAGTTGACTGCCACAGATACGCAGTATTTT.

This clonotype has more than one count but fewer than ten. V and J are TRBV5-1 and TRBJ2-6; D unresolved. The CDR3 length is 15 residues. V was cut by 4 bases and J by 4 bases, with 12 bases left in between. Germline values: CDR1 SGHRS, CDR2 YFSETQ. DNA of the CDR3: TGCGCCAGCAGCCCCGGGTTGACCGGGGCCAACGTCCTGACTTTC. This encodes CASSPGLTGANVLTF.

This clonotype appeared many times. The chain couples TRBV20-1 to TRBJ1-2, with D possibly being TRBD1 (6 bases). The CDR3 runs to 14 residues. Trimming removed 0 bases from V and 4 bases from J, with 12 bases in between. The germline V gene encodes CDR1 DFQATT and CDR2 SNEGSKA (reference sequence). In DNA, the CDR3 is TGCAGTGCTAGAGACGTCGGGACAAGCTATGGCTACACCTTC. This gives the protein CSARDVGTSYGYTF.

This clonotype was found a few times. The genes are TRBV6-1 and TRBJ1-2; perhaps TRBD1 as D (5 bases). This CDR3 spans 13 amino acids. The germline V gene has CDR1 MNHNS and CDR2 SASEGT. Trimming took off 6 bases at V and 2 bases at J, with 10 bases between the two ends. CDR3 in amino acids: CASSQQENYGYTF. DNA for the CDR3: TGTGCCAGCAGCCAACAGGAGAACTATGGCTACACCTTC.

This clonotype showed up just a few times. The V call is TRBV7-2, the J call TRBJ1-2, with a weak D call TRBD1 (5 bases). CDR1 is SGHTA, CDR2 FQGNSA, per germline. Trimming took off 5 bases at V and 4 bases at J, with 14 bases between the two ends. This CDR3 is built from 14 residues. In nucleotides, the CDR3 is TGTGCCAGCAGCCCGGGGGTAGGCAGCTATGGCTACACCTTC. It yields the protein CASSPGVGSYGYTF.

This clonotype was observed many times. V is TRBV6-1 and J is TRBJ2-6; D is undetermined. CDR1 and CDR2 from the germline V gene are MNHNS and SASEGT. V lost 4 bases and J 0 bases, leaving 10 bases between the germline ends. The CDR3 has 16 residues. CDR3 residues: CASSGVRSSGANVLTF. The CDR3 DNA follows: TGTGCCAGCAGTGGGGTCCGAAGCTCTGGGGCCAACGTCCTGACTTTC.

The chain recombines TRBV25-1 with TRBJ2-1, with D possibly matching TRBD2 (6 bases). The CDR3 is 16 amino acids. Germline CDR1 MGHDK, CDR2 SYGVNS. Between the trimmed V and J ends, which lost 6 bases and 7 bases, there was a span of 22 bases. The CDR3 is CASSSRRGPPFNEQFF. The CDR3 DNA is TGTGCCAGCAGCTCTAGGAGGGGTCCTCCTTTTAATGAGCAGTTCTTC.